This entry lists 4 T cell receptor beta chains sequenced from one sample in a study of beta chain features in type 1 diabetes. Expressed TCRB transcripts were sequenced because the isolated RNA had all been reverse transcribed beforehand. Sequencing was performed with immunoSEQ multiplex PCR; in TCRdb, only in-frame clones are kept and a portion is missing. Here the sample spans about 230,000 clones, roughly 9.6% being singletons. Sample: naive CD4+ T cells from blood. These receptors came from a woman aged 18 to 35 in good health.

The rearrangement uses TRBV5-1 and TRBJ2-7; 13 bases agree with TRBD2. Looked up from germline, CDR1 is SGHRS and CDR2 is YFSETQ. The CDR3 length is 15 residues. V was pared by 2 bases and J by 3 bases, with 2 bases of the junction left unmatched. The CDR3 sequence is CASSFRTSGGYEQYF. In DNA, the CDR3 is TGCGCCAGCAGCTTTCGGACTAGCGGGGGCTACGAGCAGTACTTC.

This clone has at least ten counts. This chain uses TRBV29-1 with TRBJ2-7; 10 bases line up with TRBD1. Losses at the gene ends were 7 bases for V and 2 bases for J; bases not matched to a gene: 2. The germline V gene has CDR1 SQVTM and CDR2 ANQGSEA. CDR3 size: 12 residues. This chain's CDR3 is CSAGTGAYEQYF. The CDR3 DNA reads as TGCAGCGCCGGGACAGGGGCCTACGAGCAGTACTTC.

The gene calls are TRBV6-5 and TRBJ1-2; weak D call: TRBD1 (5 bases). Germline V lookup: CDR1 MNHEY, CDR2 SVGAGI. The germline V and J ends were trimmed by 2 bases and 7 bases, with 11 bases remaining between them. The CDR3 length is 13 residues. The CDR3 region has the DNA TGTGCCAGCAGTTACGAGGAGGGGTCTGGCTACACCTTC. Protein: CASSYEEGSGYTF.

Only a few counts were recorded for this clone. The chain has TRBV5-1 and TRBJ2-7, with TRBD2 matching over 12 bases. Per the germline V gene, CDR1 is SGHRS and CDR2 is YFSETQ. The length of the CDR3 is 17 residues. V lost 3 bases to trimming and J lost 3 bases; unmatched junction nucleotides: 10. The CDR3 DNA sequence: TGCGCCAGCAGCTGGGGGCTAGCGGGAGGGCCAAGCTACGAGCAGTACTTC. Translation: CASSWGLAGGPSYEQYF.